The next 9 T cell receptor beta chains were all read from a single sample in a study of cytomegalovirus exposure and HLA in healthy donors. Repertoires were generated with immunoSEQ multiplex PCR, while TCRdb's copy carries only in-frame clones and drops some. The profile shows about 54,000 clones, roughly 90% of them singletons. The sample consisted of PBMCs. These receptors were obtained from a woman aged 18-29 years in good health and CMV-seropositive.

The V and J genes are TRBV6-1 and TRBJ2-2; TRBD1 aligns across 8 bases. The germline V gene encodes CDR1 MNHNS and CDR2 SASEGT. After removal of 6 bases from V and 4 bases from J, the junction contained 4 bases not matched to a gene. The CDR3 has 14 residues. CDR3 nucleotide sequence: TGTGCCAGCAGGGTACAGGGGGGCACCGGGGAGCTGTTTTTT. Translated, it gives CASRVQGGTGELFF.

This rearrangement joins TRBV5-1 to TRBJ2-5, with D hard to call. V lost 0 bases and J lost 1, with 7 bases in between. The CDR3 is 14 amino acids. Germline V gives CDR1 SGHRS, CDR2 YFSETQ. The CDR3 sequence is CASSLVLVQETQYF. For the CDR3, the DNA is TGCGCCAGCAGCTTGGTACTTGTCCAAGAGACCCAGTACTTC.

The rearrangement links TRBV27 to TRBJ2-1; maybe TRBD2 (7 bases). The CDR3 is 14 amino acids. Trimming removed 6 bases at V and 4 bases at J, with 13 bases between. From germline, CDR1 is MNHEY and CDR2 SMNVEV (reference sequence). This CDR3 reads CASRVGGRYNEQFF. CDR3 nucleotide sequence: TGTGCCAGCAGGGTGGGGGGGCGGTACAATGAGCAGTTCTTC.

The chain couples TRBV27 to TRBJ1-5; D is perhaps TRBD1 (5 bases). Deletions cut 4 bases from V and 3 bases from J, with 13 bases between. The germline V gene has CDR1 MNHEY and CDR2 SMNVEV (reference sequence). This CDR3 contains 15 residues. The CDR3 coding sequence is TGTGCCAGCAGTTCGGGACTGGGATTCAATCAGCCCCAGCATTTT. Protein sequence: CASSSGLGFNQPQHF.

The chain couples TRBV4-3 to TRBJ2-1; possible D gene TRBD1, 5 bases. CDR3 length: 14 amino acids. The germline CDR1 and CDR2 sequences are LGHNA and YSLEER. Trimming removed 0 bases from V and 4 bases from J, with 7 bases in between. The CDR3 DNA is TGCGCCAGCAGCCAAGAGACAGAATACAATGAGCAGTTCTTC. Translation: CASSQETEYNEQFF.

This chain joins TRBV5-1 and TRBJ1-2, with D unresolved. CDR3 length: 13 residues. Per the germline V gene, CDR1 is SGHRS and CDR2 is YFSETQ. Trimming cost V 4 bases and J 1 base, with 8 bases left between them. The CDR3 nucleotides read TGCGCCAGCAGCCGAGACATTAACTATGGCTACACCTTC. Encoded protein: CASSRDINYGYTF.

V and J are TRBV9 and TRBJ1-2; 12 bases align to TRBD1. The CDR3 has 15 residues. Trimming cost V 4 bases and J 3 bases; bases outside gene matches: 4. CDR1 is SGDLS and CDR2 is YYNGEE in the germline V gene. The CDR3 sequence is CASSSGQGAHYGYTF. The CDR3 DNA reads as TGTGCCAGCAGCTCGGGACAGGGGGCACACTATGGCTACACCTTC.

The genes are TRBV5-1 and TRBJ1-1, with D possibly TRBD1 on 6 matching bases. The length of the CDR3 is 13 residues. Germline CDR1 SGHRS, CDR2 YFSETQ. V was pared by 4 bases and J by 5 bases, with 12 bases between. As DNA, the CDR3 is TGCGCCAGCAGCCCCACAGGGAGTACTGAAGCTTTCTTT. Translated, it gives CASSPTGSTEAFF.

The chain joins TRBV2 to TRBJ1-2, with TRBD1 matching over 11 bases. Trimming removed 9 bases from V and 5 bases from J; junction bases left unmatched: 23. The CDR3 has 19 amino acids. The V gene's germline CDR1 is SNHLY and CDR2 FYNNEI. This CDR3 reads CARRTVTGTGGIMDYGYTF. The CDR3 DNA reads TGTGCCAGACGAACCGTAACCGGGACAGGGGGGATTATGGATTATGGCTACACCTTC.